What follows are 16 T cell receptor beta chains derived from one specimen sequenced in a study of CXCR3-negative and CXCR3-positive naive CD8 T cells. The TRB cDNA libraries were prepared by 5' RACE with UMI labels. TCRdb processed the 5' RACE reads again and assigns one entry to each CDR3 protein, with no DNA. This table holds around 63,000 distinct CDR3 sequences. Overall study results and limits: CXCR3-positive naive cells had more hydrophobic TRB CDR3s than CXCR3-negative naive cells.

These receptors' targets are unknown. Sequenced sample: naive CXCR3+ CD8+ T cells from blood. Subset: CD45RO-CCR7+CD27+CD95- naive CD8+ T cells expressing CXCR3 (TNR3+). Receptor source: a human donor in good health. Some clones in this sample may be carry-over from other donors' samples.

The rearrangement joins TRBV29-1 to TRBJ1-2; TCRdb indicates TRBD1, and absent DNA this call remains unverified. The CDR3 covers 12 residues. Germline V gene data show CDR1 as SQVTM and CDR2 as ANQGSEA. CDR3 amino acids: CSGEGGSGGYTF.

This chain joins TRBV29-1 and TRBJ2-2; TCRdb returns TRBD2, unconfirmable since there is no DNA. This CDR3 contains 15 residues. CDR1 and CDR2 from the germline V gene are SQVTM and ANQGSEA. The CDR3 here is CSVEASGLGTGELFF.

The CDR3: CASSSRTGEGLNTEAFF. The V gene is TRBV27, the J gene TRBJ1-1; TCRdb outputs TRBD1, but without DNA this stays unchecked. CDR1 and CDR2 (germline): MNHEY, SMNVEV (reference sequence). The CDR3 sequence is 17 residues long.

The chain carries TRBV11-1 and TRBJ2-7; with no DNA, the TCRdb D assignment of TRBD1 cannot be verified. Germline values: CDR1 SGHAT, CDR2 FQDESV (reference sequence). CDR3 length: 12 amino acids. The CDR3 here is CASSPEYEEQYF.

V and J are TRBV28 and TRBJ2-2; TCRdb gives TRBD2 as the D gene, but with no DNA this cannot be confirmed. Germline CDR1 reads MDHEN; CDR2 reads SYDVKM. The CDR3 runs to 14 residues. CDR3 residues: CASSLAANTGELFF.

This chain joins TRBV27 and TRBJ2-1; TCRdb calls TRBD1, which cannot be checked without DNA. The CDR3 is 15 residues long. Germline V gives CDR1 MNHEY, CDR2 SMNVEV (reference sequence). The CDR3 is CASGDPGHSYNEQFF.

The J gene is TRBJ2-2, the V gene TRBV7-6; the TRBD1 assignment by TCRdb is unverifiable without DNA. This CDR3 spans 17 amino acids. Germline-derived CDR1 and CDR2 are SGHVS and FNYEAQ. CDR3 region: CASSSSVRGGRTGELFF.

This CDR3 is CASSRPKGLAEYNEQFF. The rearrangement links TRBV5-5 to TRBJ2-1; TCRdb gives TRBD2 as the D gene, but with no DNA this cannot be confirmed. Germline loops: CDR1 SGHKS, CDR2 YYEKEE (reference sequence). The CDR3 length is 17 residues.

The V and J genes are TRBV29-1 and TRBJ1-1. Germline V lookup: CDR1 SQVTM, CDR2 ANQGSEA. This CDR3 has 13 amino acids. CDR3: CSVGGNTNTEAFF.

The rearrangement links TRBV6-2 or TRBV6-3 to TRBJ2-1; TCRdb proposes TRBD1, but this gene call is untestable without DNA. This CDR3 has 15 residues. The germline CDR1 and CDR2 sequences are MNHEY and SVGEGT. CDR3: CASSSDRGGYNEQFF.

This chain joins TRBV28 and TRBJ1-6; with no DNA, the TCRdb D assignment of TRBD1 cannot be verified. Germline assignment: CDR1 MDHEN and CDR2 SYDVKM. The CDR3 spans 14 residues. The chain's CDR3 is CASSLGQEDSPLHF.

The chain carries TRBV6-6 and TRBJ2-5. There are 13 residues in the CDR3. Germline loops: CDR1 MNHNY, CDR2 SVGAGI (reference sequence). CDR3 in amino acids: CASSFDWEGTQYF.

The CDR3 spells CASSSPTDRVGPHGTDTQYF. This chain connects TRBV11-2 to TRBJ2-3; lacking DNA, the TRBD1 call made by TCRdb goes unchecked. The CDR3 totals 20 residues. CDR1 and CDR2 (germline): SGHAT, FQNNGV.

The chain uses TRBV11-2 and TRBJ2-7. The length of the CDR3 is 14 residues. Germline CDR1 reads SGHAT; CDR2 reads FQNNGV. The chain's CDR3 is CASSLGMGSYEQYF.

The V call is TRBV20-1, the J call TRBJ2-7; TCRdb reports TRBD2, a call that lacks DNA to check it against. The CDR3 sequence is 14 residues long. Germline values: CDR1 DFQATT, CDR2 SNEGSKA (reference sequence). The CDR3 sequence: CSASRAGIANEQYF.

By frequency, this clonotype is medium-sized (0.01 to 0.1%). The chain combines TRBV29-1 with TRBJ2-7; there is no DNA to check the TCRdb D call of TRBD2. This CDR3 has 13 amino acids. The V gene's germline CDR1 is SQVTM and CDR2 ANQGSEA. CDR3 sequence: CSVDLAETYEQYF.